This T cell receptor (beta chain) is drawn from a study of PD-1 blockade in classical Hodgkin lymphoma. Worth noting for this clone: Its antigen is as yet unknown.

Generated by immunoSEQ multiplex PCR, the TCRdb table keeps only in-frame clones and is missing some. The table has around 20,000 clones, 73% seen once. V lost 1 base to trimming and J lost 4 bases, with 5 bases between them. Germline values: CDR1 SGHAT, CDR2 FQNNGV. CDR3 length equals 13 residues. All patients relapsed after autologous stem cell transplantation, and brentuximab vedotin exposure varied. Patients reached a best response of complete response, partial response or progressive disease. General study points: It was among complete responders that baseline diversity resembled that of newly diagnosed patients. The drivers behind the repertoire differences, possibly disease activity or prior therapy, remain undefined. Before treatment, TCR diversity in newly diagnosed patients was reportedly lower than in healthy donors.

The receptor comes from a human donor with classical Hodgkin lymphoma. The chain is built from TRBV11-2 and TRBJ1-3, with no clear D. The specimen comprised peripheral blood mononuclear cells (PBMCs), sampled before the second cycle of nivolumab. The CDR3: CASSLASGNTIYF. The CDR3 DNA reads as TGTGCCAGCAGCTTAGCCAGCGGAAACACCATATATTTT.